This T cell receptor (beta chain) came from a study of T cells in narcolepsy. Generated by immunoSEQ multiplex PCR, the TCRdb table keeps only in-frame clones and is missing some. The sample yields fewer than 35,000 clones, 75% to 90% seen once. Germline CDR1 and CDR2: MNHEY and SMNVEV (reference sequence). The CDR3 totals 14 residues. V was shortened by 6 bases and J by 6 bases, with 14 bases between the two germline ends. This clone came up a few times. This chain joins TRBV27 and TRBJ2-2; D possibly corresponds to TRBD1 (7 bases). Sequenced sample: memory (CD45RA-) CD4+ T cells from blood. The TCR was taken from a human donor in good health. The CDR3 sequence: CASSLQGRSGELFF. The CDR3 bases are TGTGCCAGCAGCCTACAGGGGAGGTCCGGGGAGCTGTTTTTT.